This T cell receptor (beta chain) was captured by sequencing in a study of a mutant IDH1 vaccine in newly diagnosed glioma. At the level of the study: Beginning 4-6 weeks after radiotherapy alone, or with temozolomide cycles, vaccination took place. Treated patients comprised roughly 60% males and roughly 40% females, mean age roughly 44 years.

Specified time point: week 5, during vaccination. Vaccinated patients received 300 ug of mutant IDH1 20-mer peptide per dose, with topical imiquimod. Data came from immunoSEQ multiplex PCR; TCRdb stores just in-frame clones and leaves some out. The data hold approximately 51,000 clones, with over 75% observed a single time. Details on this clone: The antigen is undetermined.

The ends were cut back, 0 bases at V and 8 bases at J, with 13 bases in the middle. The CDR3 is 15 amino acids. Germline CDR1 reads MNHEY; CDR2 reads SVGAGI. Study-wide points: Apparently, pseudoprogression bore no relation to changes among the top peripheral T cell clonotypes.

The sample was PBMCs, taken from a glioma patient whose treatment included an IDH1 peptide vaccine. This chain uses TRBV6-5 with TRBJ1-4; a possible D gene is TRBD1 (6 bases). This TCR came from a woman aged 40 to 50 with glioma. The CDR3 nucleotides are TGTGCCAGCAGTTACTCGGTCCAGGGACACGAAAAACTGTTTTTT. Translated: CASSYSVQGHEKLFF.